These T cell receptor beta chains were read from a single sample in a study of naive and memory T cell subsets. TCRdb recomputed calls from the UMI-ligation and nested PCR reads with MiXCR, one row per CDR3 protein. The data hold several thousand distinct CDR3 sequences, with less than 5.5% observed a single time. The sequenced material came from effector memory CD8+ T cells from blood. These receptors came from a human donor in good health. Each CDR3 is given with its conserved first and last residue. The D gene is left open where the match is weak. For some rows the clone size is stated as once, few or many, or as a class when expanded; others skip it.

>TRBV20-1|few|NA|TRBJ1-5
TGCAGTGCTAGCCCCGCGGTGGGTACTAGTCAGCCCCAGCATTTT
CSASPAVGTSQPQHF
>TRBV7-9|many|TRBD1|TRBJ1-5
TGTGCCAGCAGCGCAGGGGGGGTTCGTAGCAATCAGCCCCAGCATTTT
CASSAGGVRSNQPQHF
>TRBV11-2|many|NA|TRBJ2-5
TGTGCCAGCAGCTTATTGGGTGTTGAGCGTAACTTC
CASSLLGVERNF
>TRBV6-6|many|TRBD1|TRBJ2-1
TGTGCCAGCAGTTACTCGGAAAGTGGGACAGGTTTTTACAATGAGCAGTTCTTC
CASSYSESGTGFYNEQFF
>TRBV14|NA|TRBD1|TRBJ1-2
TGTGCCAGCAGCCCGACAGGGAGCACTAACTATGGCTACACCTTC
CASSPTGSTNYGYTF
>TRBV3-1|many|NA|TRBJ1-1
TGTGCCAGCACCTTGACATCCTGGCCCACCGAAGCTTTCTTT
CASTLTSWPTEAFF
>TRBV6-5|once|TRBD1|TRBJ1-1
TGTGCCAGCAGACAGGGGTTGAAAACTGAAGCTTTCTTT
CASRQGLKTEAFF
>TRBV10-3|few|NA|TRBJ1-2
TGTGCCATCAGTGAGTCTGGCAGGAACTATGGCTACACCTTC
CAISESGRNYGYTF
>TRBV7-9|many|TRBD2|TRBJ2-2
TGTGCCAGCAGCCCTAGCGGAACGAACACCGGGGAGCTGTTTTTT
CASSPSGTNTGELFF
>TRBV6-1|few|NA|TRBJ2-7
TGTGCCAGCAGTACTGTCCCGGGACAAACGTCCTACGAGCAGTACTTC
CASSTVPGQTSYEQYF
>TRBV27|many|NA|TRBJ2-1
TGTGCCAGCAGTTTACCAAACAGGGTGAATGAGCAGTTCTTC
CASSLPNRVNEQFF
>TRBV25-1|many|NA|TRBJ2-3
TGTGCCAGCAGTGAAAGGGGGACTAAAAGTAGCACAGATACGCAGTATTTT
CASSERGTKSSTDTQYF
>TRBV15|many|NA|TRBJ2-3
TGTGCCACCAGCGGACCAGGGGCAGCAGATACGCAGTATTTT
CATSGPGAADTQYF
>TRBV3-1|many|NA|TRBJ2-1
TGTGCCAGCAGCCAAGATTGGGCAGCGGGCGAGCAGTTCTTC
CASSQDWAAGEQFF
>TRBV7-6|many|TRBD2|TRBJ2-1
TGTGCCAGCAGCTTAGATGGCGGGAGGGCGAATGAGCAGTTCTTC
CASSLDGGRANEQFF
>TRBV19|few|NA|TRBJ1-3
TGTGCCAGTGACATGACGGGCAACGCCATCTCTGGAAACACCATATATTTT
CASDMTGNAISGNTIYF
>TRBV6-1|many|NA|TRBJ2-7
TGTGCCAGCAGCCACAGTAGCGAGCAGTACTTC
CASSHSSEQYF
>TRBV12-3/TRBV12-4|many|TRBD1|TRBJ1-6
TGTGCCAGCAGTCCCTTCGACCGGGACAGGGAAATTCGCCTCCACTTT
CASSPFDRDREIRLHF
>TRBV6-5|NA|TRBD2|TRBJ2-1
TGTGCCAGCAGTTACTCCCCGACTAGCGGGAGGTACAATGAGCAGTTCTTC
CASSYSPTSGRYNEQFF
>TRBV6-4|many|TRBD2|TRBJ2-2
TGTGCCACCAGACCTCTAGCGGGAGATTCCGGGGAGCTGTTTTTT
CATRPLAGDSGELFF